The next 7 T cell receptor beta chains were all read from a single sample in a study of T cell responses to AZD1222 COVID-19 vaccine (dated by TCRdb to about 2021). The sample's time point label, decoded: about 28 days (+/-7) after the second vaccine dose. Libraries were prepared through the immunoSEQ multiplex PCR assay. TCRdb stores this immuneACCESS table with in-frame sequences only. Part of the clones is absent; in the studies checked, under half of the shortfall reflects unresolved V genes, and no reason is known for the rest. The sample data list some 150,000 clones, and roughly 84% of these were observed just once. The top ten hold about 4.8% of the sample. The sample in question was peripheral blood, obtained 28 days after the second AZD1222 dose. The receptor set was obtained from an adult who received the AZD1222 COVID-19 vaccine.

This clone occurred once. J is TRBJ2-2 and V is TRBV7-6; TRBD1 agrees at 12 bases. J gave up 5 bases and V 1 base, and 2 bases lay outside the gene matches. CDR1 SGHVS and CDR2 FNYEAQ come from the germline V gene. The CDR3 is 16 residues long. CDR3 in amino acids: CASSLVGQGATGELFF. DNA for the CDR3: TGTGCCAGCAGCTTAGTGGGACAGGGGGCGACCGGGGAGCTGTTTTTT.

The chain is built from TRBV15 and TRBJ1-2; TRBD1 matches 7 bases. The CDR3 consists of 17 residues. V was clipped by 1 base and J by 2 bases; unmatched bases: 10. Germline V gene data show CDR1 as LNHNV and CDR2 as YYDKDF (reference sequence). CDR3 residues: CATSRVQGLLVNYGYTF. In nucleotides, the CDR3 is TGTGCCACCAGCAGAGTACAGGGGTTACTAGTGAACTATGGCTACACCTTC.

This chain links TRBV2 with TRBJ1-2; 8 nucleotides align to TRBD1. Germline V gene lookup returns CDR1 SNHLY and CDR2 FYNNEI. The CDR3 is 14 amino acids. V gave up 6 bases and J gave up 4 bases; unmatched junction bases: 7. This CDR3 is CASSPDREIYGYTF. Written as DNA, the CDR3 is TGTGCCAGCAGCCCGGACAGGGAGATCTATGGCTACACCTTC.

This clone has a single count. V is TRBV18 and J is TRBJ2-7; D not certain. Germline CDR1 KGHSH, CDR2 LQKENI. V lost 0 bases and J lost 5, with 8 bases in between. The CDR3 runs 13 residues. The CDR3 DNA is TGTGCCAGCTCACCACCGAATAACAACGAGCAGTACTTC. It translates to CASSPPNNNEQYF. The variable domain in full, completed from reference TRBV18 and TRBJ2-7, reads NAGVMQNPRHLVRRRGQEARLRCSPMKGHSHVYWYRQLPEEGLKFMVYLQKENIIDESGMPKERFSAEFPKEGPSILRIQQVVRGDSAAYFCASSPPNNNEQYFGPGTRLTVT.

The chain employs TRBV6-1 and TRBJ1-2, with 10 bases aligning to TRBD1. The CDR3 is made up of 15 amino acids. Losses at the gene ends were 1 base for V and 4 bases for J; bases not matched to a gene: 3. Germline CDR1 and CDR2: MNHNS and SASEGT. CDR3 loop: CASSEGTGGPYGYTF. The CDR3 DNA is TGTGCCAGCAGTGAAGGGACAGGGGGTCCCTATGGCTACACCTTC.

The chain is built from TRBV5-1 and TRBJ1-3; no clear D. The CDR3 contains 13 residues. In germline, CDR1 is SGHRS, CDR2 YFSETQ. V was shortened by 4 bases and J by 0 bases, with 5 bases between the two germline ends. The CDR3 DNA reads TGCGCCAGCAGCCCGGGCTCTGGAAACACCATATATTTT. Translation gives CASSPGSGNTIYF.

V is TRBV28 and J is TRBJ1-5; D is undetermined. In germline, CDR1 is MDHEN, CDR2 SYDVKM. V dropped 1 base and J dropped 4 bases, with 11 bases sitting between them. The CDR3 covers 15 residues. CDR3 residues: CASSLFRGENQPQHF. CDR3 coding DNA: TGTGCCAGCAGTTTATTTCGCGGTGAGAATCAGCCCCAGCATTTT.